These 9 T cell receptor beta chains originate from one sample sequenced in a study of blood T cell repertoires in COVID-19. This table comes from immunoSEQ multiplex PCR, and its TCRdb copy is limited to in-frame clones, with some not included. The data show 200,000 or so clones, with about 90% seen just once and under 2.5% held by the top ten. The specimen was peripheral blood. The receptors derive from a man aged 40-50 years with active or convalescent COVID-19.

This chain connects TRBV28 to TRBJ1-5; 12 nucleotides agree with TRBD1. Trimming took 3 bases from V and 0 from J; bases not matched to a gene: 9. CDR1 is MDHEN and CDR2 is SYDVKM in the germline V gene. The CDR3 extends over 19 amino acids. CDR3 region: CASSFGTGGWLNSNQPQHF. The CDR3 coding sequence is TGTGCCAGCAGTTTCGGGACAGGGGGCTGGTTGAATAGCAATCAGCCCCAGCATTTT.

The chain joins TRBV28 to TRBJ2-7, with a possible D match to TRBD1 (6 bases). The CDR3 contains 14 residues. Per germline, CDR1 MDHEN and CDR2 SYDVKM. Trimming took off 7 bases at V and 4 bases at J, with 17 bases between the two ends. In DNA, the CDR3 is TGTGCCAGCAAAACCGGGACACGGACTTACGAGCAGTACTTC. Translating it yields CASKTGTRTYEQYF.

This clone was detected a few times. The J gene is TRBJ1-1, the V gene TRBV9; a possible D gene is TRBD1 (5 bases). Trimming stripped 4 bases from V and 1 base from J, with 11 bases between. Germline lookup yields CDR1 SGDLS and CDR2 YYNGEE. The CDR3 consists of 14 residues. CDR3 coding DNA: TGTGCCAGCAGCTTCCAAGGGGAGAACACTGAAGCTTTCTTT. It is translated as CASSFQGENTEAFF.

The CDR3: CASITGGDYGYTF. DNA of the CDR3: TGTGCCAGCATCACAGGGGGCGACTATGGCTACACCTTC. J is TRBJ1-2 and V is TRBV2; 9 positions agree with TRBD1. Germline V CDR1 and CDR2: SNHLY, FYNNEI. With V trimmed by 7 bases and J by 3 bases, 3 bases remained unmatched. The CDR3 is 13 residues long.

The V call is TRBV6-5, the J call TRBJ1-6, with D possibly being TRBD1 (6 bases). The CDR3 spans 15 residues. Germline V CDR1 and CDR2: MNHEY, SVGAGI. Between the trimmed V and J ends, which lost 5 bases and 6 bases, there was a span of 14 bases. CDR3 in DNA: TGTGCCAGCAGTCGCGCGTGGGGGCTTAATTCACCCCTCCACTTT. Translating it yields CASSRAWGLNSPLHF.

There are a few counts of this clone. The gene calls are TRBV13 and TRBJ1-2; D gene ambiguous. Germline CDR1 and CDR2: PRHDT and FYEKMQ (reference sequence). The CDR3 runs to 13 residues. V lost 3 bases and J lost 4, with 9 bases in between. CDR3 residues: CASSFTLTYGYTF. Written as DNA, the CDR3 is TGTGCCAGCAGCTTTACGCTAACCTATGGCTACACCTTC. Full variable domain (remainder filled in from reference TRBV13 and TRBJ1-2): AAGVIQSPRHLIKEKRETATLKCYPIPRHDTVYWYQQGPGQDPQFLISFYEKMQSDKGSIPDRFSAQQFSDYHSELNMSSLELGDSALYFCASSFTLTYGYTFGSGTRLTVV.

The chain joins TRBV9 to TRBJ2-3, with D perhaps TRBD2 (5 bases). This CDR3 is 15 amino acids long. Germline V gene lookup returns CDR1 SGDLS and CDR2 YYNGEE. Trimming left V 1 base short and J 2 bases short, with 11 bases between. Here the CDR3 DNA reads TGTGCCAGCAGCGTATTGGCGGGCACCACAGATACGCAGTATTTT. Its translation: CASSVLAGTTDTQYF. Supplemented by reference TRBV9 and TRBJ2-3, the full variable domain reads DSGVTQTPKHLITATGQRVTLRCSPRSGDLSVYWYQQSLDQGLQFLIQYYNGEERAKGNILERFSAQQFPDLHSELNLSSLELGDSALYFCASSVLAGTTDTQYFGPGTRLTVL.

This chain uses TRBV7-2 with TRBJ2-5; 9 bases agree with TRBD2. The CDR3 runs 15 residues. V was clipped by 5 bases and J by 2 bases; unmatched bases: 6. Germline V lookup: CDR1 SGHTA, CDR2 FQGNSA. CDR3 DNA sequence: TGTGCCAGCAGCCGCCCCGGACTAGCGCAAGAGACCCAGTACTTC. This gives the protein CASSRPGLAQETQYF. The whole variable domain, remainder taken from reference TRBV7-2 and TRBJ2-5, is GAGVSQSPSNKVTEKGKDVELRCDPISGHTALYWYRQSLGQGLEFLIYFQGNSAPDKSGLPSDRFSAERTGGSVSTLTIQRTQQEDSAVYLCASSRPGLAQETQYFGPGTRLLVL.

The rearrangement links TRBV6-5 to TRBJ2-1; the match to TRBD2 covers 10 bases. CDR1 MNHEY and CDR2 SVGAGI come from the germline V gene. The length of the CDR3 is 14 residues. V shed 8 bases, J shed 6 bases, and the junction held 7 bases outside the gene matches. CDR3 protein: CASGLAGATNEQFF. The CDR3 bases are TGTGCCAGCGGGCTAGCGGGGGCTACCAATGAGCAGTTCTTC.